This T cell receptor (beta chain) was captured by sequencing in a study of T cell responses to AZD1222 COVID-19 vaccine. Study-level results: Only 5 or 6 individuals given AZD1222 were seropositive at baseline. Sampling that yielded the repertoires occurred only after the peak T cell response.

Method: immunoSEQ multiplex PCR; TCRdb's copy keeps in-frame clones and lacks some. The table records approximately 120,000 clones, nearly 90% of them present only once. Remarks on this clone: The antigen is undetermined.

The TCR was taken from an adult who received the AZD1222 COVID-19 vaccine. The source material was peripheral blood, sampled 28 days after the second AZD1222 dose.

The CDR3 region is CAISDPSGSTDTQYF. As DNA, the CDR3 is TGTGCCATCAGTGATCCTAGCGGTAGCACAGATACGCAGTATTTT. The chain has TRBV10-3 and TRBJ2-3; 7 nucleotides line up with TRBD2. CDR3 length equals 15 residues. In germline, CDR1 is ENHRY, CDR2 SYGVKD. V lost 3 bases and J lost 0; bases outside the gene matches: 3.